This T cell receptor (beta chain) derives from a study of blood T cell repertoires in COVID-19. This table comes from immunoSEQ multiplex PCR, and its TCRdb copy is limited to in-frame clones, with some not included. The sample contains about 140,000 clones, less than 85% of which appear only once. Participant reports of clinical history set cohort assignment. A COVID-19 case had been met by exposed participants during the 2 weeks before study entry. Sequencing was done on a sample of PBMCs or T cells enriched from blood (not recorded which). The TCR originated in a woman younger than 30 who had been exposed to COVID-19.

The CDR3 nucleotides read TGCGCCAGCAGCTGGACCGAAACTAGCGGCCTCACAGATACGCAGTATTTT. This codes for CASSWTETSGLTDTQYF. This sequence joins TRBV5-1 and TRBJ2-3, with TRBD2 identical over 8 bases. Trimming cost V 3 bases and J 2 bases; bases outside gene matches: 11. Looked up from germline, CDR1 is SGHRS and CDR2 is YFSETQ. The length of the CDR3 is 17 residues.